This passage covers 21 T cell receptor beta chains from one sample sequenced in a study of early T cells in non-severe SARS-CoV-2 infection. A single record per CDR3 protein comes from TCRdb applying MiXCR to the 5' RACE reads. The sample holds about 49,000 distinct CDR3 sequences; about an eighth are singletons and the top ten take approximately 8.5%. Sequencing was done on a sample of whole blood. These TCRs come from an adult who was a healthcare worker with PCR-confirmed SARS-CoV-2 infection or an uninfected control (not recorded which).

This clonotype has at least ten counts. This chain links TRBV29-1 with TRBJ2-1; TRBD2 aligns across 11 bases. The V and J ends lost 4 bases and 0 bases, in that order; junction bases with no gene match: 17. CDR1 SQVTM and CDR2 ANQGSEA come from the germline V gene. The CDR3 extends over 20 amino acids. DNA of the CDR3: TGCAGCGTTGGGTCCAAGACAGGGACTAGCGGAGCCAGCTCCTACAATGAGCAGTTCTTC. This translates into CSVGSKTGTSGASSYNEQFF.

This clonotype has more than one count but fewer than ten. The V call is TRBV12-3 or TRBV12-4, the J call TRBJ1-6, with D hard to call. The CDR3 extends over 17 amino acids. The V gene lost 6 bases and the J gene lost 6 bases, with 21 bases spanning the gap. The CDR3 here is CASRPPLHYGINSPLHF. The CDR3 DNA reads TGTGCCAGCAGACCGCCCCTACACTACGGGATTAATTCACCCCTCCACTTT.

The chain couples TRBV11-2 to TRBJ2-7; TRBD2 might be the D (6 bases). This CDR3 is built from 14 residues. Germline V gene data show CDR1 as SGHAT and CDR2 as FQNNGV. V shed 5 bases and J shed 2 bases, with 13 bases lying between them. The CDR3 bases are TGTGCCAGCAGCCATGGGGGACTGACCTACGAGCAGTACTTC. The encoded protein is CASSHGGLTYEQYF.

The chain employs TRBV9 and TRBJ2-1, with 8 positions matching TRBD1. J lost 5 bases, V lost 0 bases, and 4 bases had no gene match. The germline gives CDR1 SGDLS, CDR2 YYNGEE. This CDR3 has 15 residues. CDR3 in amino acids: CASSVDPQGDNEQFF. Written as DNA, the CDR3 is TGTGCCAGCAGCGTAGATCCACAGGGGGACAATGAGCAGTTCTTC. Looking up the rest from reference TRBV9 and TRBJ2-1 gives the full variable domain: DSGVTQTPKHLITATGQRVTLRCSPRSGDLSVYWYQQSLDQGLQFLIQYYNGEERAKGNILERFSAQQFPDLHSELNLSSLELGDSALYFCASSVDPQGDNEQFFGPGTRLTVL.

This clonotype has more than one count but fewer than ten. J is TRBJ2-1 and V is TRBV7-6, with D possibly matching TRBD1 (6 bases). The CDR3 runs to 15 residues. CDR1 SGHVS and CDR2 FNYEAQ come from the germline V gene. The V and J ends lost 1 base and 3 bases respectively, with 10 bases between them. CDR3: CASSLDWTDYNEQFF. The CDR3 nucleotides are TGTGCCAGCAGCTTAGATTGGACAGACTACAATGAGCAGTTCTTC.

This chain joins TRBV7-2 and TRBJ2-4; 12 nucleotides match TRBD2. This CDR3 has 17 residues. Looked up from germline, CDR1 is SGHTA and CDR2 is FQGNSA. Unmatched junction bases numbered 7, after V lost 7 bases and J lost 0 bases. As DNA, the CDR3 is TGTGCCAGCACCCTTAGGACTAGCGGGGTAGCCAAAAACATTCAGTACTTC. Amino acids: CASTLRTSGVAKNIQYF.

V usage is TRBV4-3 and J usage is TRBJ2-3, with TRBD2 identical over 11 bases. Germline trimming cut 3 bases from V and 6 bases from J; bases unmatched to any gene: 8. CDR3 length: 16 residues. Looked up from germline, CDR1 is LGHNA and CDR2 is YSLEER. The CDR3 loop is CASSHGTGTSGDTQYF. The CDR3 DNA follows: TGCGCCAGCAGCCACGGAACCGGGACTAGCGGTGATACGCAGTATTTT.

This clonotype occurred a few times. The DNA for the CDR3 is TGTGCCAGCAGTACGGACAGGGGGCCCCTCGGTGAGCAGTATTTT. This gives the protein CASSTDRGPLGEQYF. The chain joins TRBV7-3 to TRBJ2-3; 11 bases align to TRBD1. V lost 6 bases to trimming and J lost 11 bases; unmatched junction nucleotides: 13. Germline values: CDR1 SGHTA, CDR2 FQGTGA. This CDR3 has 15 residues.

This clonotype was picked up many times. The chain links TRBV4-1 to TRBJ1-1; D possibly corresponds to TRBD1 (5 bases). From germline, CDR1 is MGHRA and CDR2 YSYEKL. The CDR3 covers 16 residues. Trimming took 0 bases from V and 1 from J, leaving 12 bases between them. The CDR3 reads CASSQDGALPNTEAFF. As DNA, the CDR3 is TGCGCCAGCAGCCAAGATGGGGCTTTACCGAACACTGAAGCTTTCTTT.

Ten or more counts support this clonotype. The chain carries TRBV28 and TRBJ2-1, with 7 bases fitting TRBD1. With 4 bases clipped from V and 13 bases from J, the junction kept 4 bases outside the gene matches. In germline, CDR1 is MDHEN, CDR2 SYDVKM. The CDR3 spans 11 residues. The CDR3, as DNA: TGTGCCAGCAGTTACAGGGGCCTACAGTTCTTC. Its protein is CASSYRGLQFF.

This clonotype was observed many times. The rearrangement joins TRBV9 to TRBJ2-3; D unclear. The CDR3 covers 17 residues. Germline V gene sequence: CDR1 SGDLS, CDR2 YYNGEE. V shed 0 bases and J shed 3 bases, with 17 bases lying between them. In nucleotides, the CDR3 is TGTGCCAGCAGCGTAGATTCTACCGTATTGGGTACAGATACGCAGTATTTT. It codes for CASSVDSTVLGTDTQYF.

This clonotype was seen only a few times. The CDR3 here is CASSPGDTHTGELFF. The CDR3 DNA is TGTGCCAGCAGTCCCGGAGACACTCACACCGGGGAGCTGTTTTTT. The gene calls are TRBV6-2 or TRBV6-3 and TRBJ2-2; D gene unclear. Germline assignment: CDR1 MNHEY and CDR2 SVGEGT. V gave up 5 bases and J gave up 3 bases, with 13 bases separating them. CDR3 size: 15 residues.

The chain joins TRBV7-8 to TRBJ2-1; tentatively, D is TRBD1 (6 bases). This CDR3 is 15 amino acids long. Trimming stripped 2 bases from V and 6 bases from J, with 14 bases between. Germline V CDR1 and CDR2: SGHVS, FQNEAQ. CDR3 protein: CASSLLQGTGNEQFF. The CDR3 DNA reads TGTGCCAGCAGCTTACTGCAGGGGACCGGCAATGAGCAGTTCTTC.

The V gene is TRBV29-1, the J gene TRBJ1-2, with D perhaps TRBD1 (5 bases). The CDR3 runs to 15 residues. V gave up 4 bases and J gave up 0 bases, with 15 bases separating them. CDR1 is SQVTM and CDR2 is ANQGSEA in the germline V gene. The CDR3 reads CSVAAPGLANYGYTF. DNA of the CDR3: TGCAGCGTTGCTGCCCCAGGGTTAGCTAACTATGGCTACACCTTC.

This clonotype has just a few counts. The chain recombines TRBV28 with TRBJ2-6; TRBD1 or TRBD2 may be the D gene (6 bases each). Germline CDR1 reads MDHEN; CDR2 reads SYDVKM. The CDR3 is made up of 17 amino acids. Trimming took 4 bases from V and 0 from J, leaving 13 bases between them. CDR3 nucleotide sequence: TGTGCCAGCAGTTGGACAGCGGGTTTCTCTGGGGCCAACGTCCTGACTTTC. Amino acids: CASSWTAGFSGANVLTF.

This chain joins TRBV3-1 and TRBJ2-3, with D hard to call. From germline, CDR1 is LGHDT and CDR2 YNNKEL (reference sequence). The CDR3 runs 14 residues. V was shortened by 2 bases and J by 4 bases, with 10 bases between the two germline ends. This CDR3 is CASSQPPGSDTQYF. CDR3 DNA: TGTGCCAGCAGCCAACCCCCAGGTTCAGATACGCAGTATTTT.

This clonotype has a handful of counts. The chain carries TRBV7-9 and TRBJ1-3; maybe TRBD1 (5 bases). With 4 bases removed from V and 1 base from J, the gap between germline ends came to 14 bases. The CDR3 has 16 amino acids. Germline V CDR1 and CDR2: SEHNR, FQNEAQ (reference sequence). CDR3 residues: CASSWGVDFSGNTIYF. In DNA, the CDR3 is TGTGCCAGCAGCTGGGGGGTGGACTTTTCTGGAAACACCATATATTTT.

This clonotype has just a few counts. The V gene is TRBV6-6, the J gene TRBJ2-3; D may be TRBD1 or TRBD2 (6 bases each). V lost 0 bases and J 1 base, leaving 14 bases between the germline ends. The CDR3 loop spans 17 amino acids. Germline V gives CDR1 MNHNY, CDR2 SVGAGI (reference sequence). The DNA for the CDR3 is TGTGCCAGCAGTTACTCGGAGGGGGGTTTCGGCACAGATACGCAGTATTTT. This translates into CASSYSEGGFGTDTQYF.

The sample holds many counts of this clonotype. V and J are TRBV14 and TRBJ2-7; the match to TRBD1 covers 10 bases. CDR3 size: 17 residues. Germline CDR1 reads SGHDN; CDR2 reads FVKESK. Unmatched junction bases numbered 12, after V lost 4 bases and J lost 3 bases. CDR3 nucleotide sequence: TGTGCCAGCAGCCTCTCAGAGGGGGACAGGGGATTCTACGAGCAGTACTTC. It translates to CASSLSEGDRGFYEQYF. Filled out from reference TRBV14 and TRBJ2-7, the complete variable domain reads EAGVTQFPSHSVIEKGQTVTLRCDPISGHDNLYWYRRVMGKEIKFLLHFVKESKQDESGMPNNRFLAERTGGTYSTLKVQPAELEDSGVYFCASSLSEGDRGFYEQYFGPGTRLTVT.

This clonotype was seen at least ten times. V gene TRBV6-5 combines with J gene TRBJ2-5, with D possibly being TRBD1 (6 bases). The CDR3 length is 14 residues. Trimming stripped 2 bases from V and 1 base from J, with 8 bases between. Germline V gene lookup returns CDR1 MNHEY and CDR2 SVGAGI. CDR3 protein: CASSYGRGQETQYF. In DNA, the CDR3 is TGTGCCAGCAGTTACGGCAGGGGCCAAGAGACCCAGTACTTC.

The genes are TRBV7-8 and TRBJ1-2; D is uncertain. This CDR3 spans 13 amino acids. Germline assignment: CDR1 SGHVS and CDR2 FQNEAQ. V was shortened by 5 bases and J by 6 bases, with 13 bases between the two germline ends. The CDR3 DNA sequence: TGTGCCAGCAGCCCTTGGACCCCCGATGGCTACACCTTC. Its protein product is CASSPWTPDGYTF.